Following are 8 T cell receptor beta chains from one sample sequenced in a study of shared clonotypes between healthy human individuals. Positive CCR7 selection of CD45RO-negative cells yielded the naive CD8 cells, and terminally differentiated effector memory CD45RA+ cells were excluded. The method was immunoSEQ multiplex PCR; TCRdb's version includes in-frame clones alone and lacks a portion of them. The table shows some 2,000,000 clones, with just under 95% occurring only once. The sequencing input was naive CD8+ T cells sorted from blood. The receptors originated from a young man in good health.

The chain uses TRBV13 and TRBJ1-1; 8 nucleotides line up with TRBD1. CDR3 length equals 16 residues. Per the germline V gene, CDR1 is PRHDT and CDR2 is FYEKMQ (reference sequence). V lost 4 bases to trimming and J lost 1 base; unmatched junction nucleotides: 8. The CDR3 loop reads CASSSNMDRANTEAFF. The CDR3 nucleotides read TGTGCCAGCAGCTCGAACATGGACAGGGCGAACACTGAAGCTTTCTTT.

The chain uses TRBV6-5 and TRBJ1-6, with D unresolved. Trimming cost V 0 bases and J 6 bases, with 9 bases left between them. The CDR3 is 15 amino acids. The germline CDR1 and CDR2 sequences are MNHEY and SVGAGI. The CDR3 loop reads CASSYSEGTNSPLHF. CDR3 DNA: TGTGCCAGCAGTTACTCGGAGGGAACTAATTCACCCCTCCACTTT.

The count of this clone is one. The chain joins TRBV18 to TRBJ2-1, with 8 nucleotides matching TRBD1. V shed 6 bases, J shed 5 bases, and the junction held 9 bases outside the gene matches. The V gene's germline CDR1 is KGHSH and CDR2 LQKENI. The CDR3 contains 15 residues. CDR3: CASSSQGADHNEQFF. Here the CDR3 DNA reads TGTGCCAGCTCGAGCCAGGGGGCTGACCACAATGAGCAGTTCTTC.

The chain employs TRBV6-5 and TRBJ1-6; no firm D call. The germline V gene has CDR1 MNHEY and CDR2 SVGAGI. V was trimmed by 2 bases and J by 7 bases, leaving 9 bases between them. CDR3 length: 14 residues. This chain's CDR3 is CASSYAGWNSPLHF. The CDR3 DNA reads TGTGCCAGCAGTTACGCGGGGTGGAATTCACCCCTCCACTTT.

The chain joins TRBV27 to TRBJ2-7; TRBD2 might be the D (5 bases). The CDR3 is 13 amino acids. V was trimmed by 6 bases and J by 3 bases, leaving 12 bases between them. From germline, CDR1 is MNHEY and CDR2 SMNVEV (reference sequence). This CDR3 is CASRATGDYEQYF. The CDR3 nucleotides are TGTGCCAGCAGAGCCACCGGGGACTACGAGCAGTACTTC.

The V call is TRBV6-5, the J call TRBJ2-7; either TRBD1 or TRBD2 may fit D (5 bases each). The CDR3 is made up of 14 amino acids. In germline, CDR1 is MNHEY, CDR2 SVGAGI. V lost 7 bases, J lost 0 bases, and 13 bases lay in between. CDR3 loop: CASTRGPSSYEQYF. CDR3 DNA sequence: TGTGCCAGCACTCGGGGCCCAAGCTCCTACGAGCAGTACTTC.

In its sample, this clone was seen a few times. The same CDR3 also results from other DNA sequences found in this sample. V gene TRBV5-1 combines with J gene TRBJ2-5; TRBD1 is a possible D gene (6 bases). This CDR3 contains 14 residues. Germline assignment: CDR1 SGHRS and CDR2 YFSETQ. V lost 2 bases and J 1 base, leaving 9 bases between the germline ends. CDR3 sequence (DNA): TGCGCCAGCAGCTTAGGGACAATCCAAGAGACCCAGTACTTC. Its protein product is CASSLGTIQETQYF.

Note on this clone: In the same sample, other DNA sequences code for this CDR3. The chain combines TRBV19 with TRBJ1-6; D gene ambiguous. V dropped 0 bases and J dropped 10 bases, with 7 bases sitting between them. The germline V gene encodes CDR1 LNHDA and CDR2 SQIVND (reference sequence). CDR3 length: 13 residues. In DNA, the CDR3 is TGTGCCAGTAGTATAGACTCCGAGTCACCCCTCCACTTT. It codes for CASSIDSESPLHF. Variable domain in full (rest from reference TRBV19 and TRBJ1-6): DGGITQSPKYLFRKEGQNVTLSCEQNLNHDAMYWYRQDPGQGLRLIYYSQIVNDFQKGDIAEGYSVSREKKESFPLTVTSAQKNPTAFYLCASSIDSESPLHFGNGTRLTVT.